This T cell receptor beta chain was recovered during a study of metastatic and nonmetastatic thyroid tumors. Turning to the study itself: Thyroid patients, malignant and benign, had repertoires compared across blood and tumor or nodule tissue. Study-level findings and limits: The study reportedly found significantly higher TCR beta diversity in malignant thyroid tumors than benign nodules, in blood and tumor.

Every patient underwent thyroid surgery untreated. This clone appeared many times. Its antigen remains unknown. The same CDR3 arises from other DNA sequences in this sample as well. The authors' processing: A classifier of distant metastasis in papillary thyroid cancer was built from CDR3 differences (across clinicopathological groups). TCRdb re-processed the PCR reads through MiXCR. For this entry, the V and J calls and clone size follow TCRdb and not the study's own pipeline. The sample has about 59,000 clones, about 16% seen once; the top ten hold about 8.4%. The sequence came from a male donor with papillary thyroid cancer or a benign thyroid nodule (not recorded which). Some clones in this sample may be carry-over from other donors' samples. Sequenced material: blood.

Here the CDR3 reads CAISEWKGENTEAFF. The DNA for the CDR3 is TGTGCCATCAGTGAGTGGAAAGGGGAGAACACTGAAGCTTTCTTT. The gene calls are TRBV10-3 and TRBJ1-1, with TRBD1 as a possible D gene (5 bases). The CDR3 extends over 15 amino acids. Germline V gene data show CDR1 as ENHRY and CDR2 as SYGVKD. The germline V and J ends were trimmed by 1 base and 1 base, with 10 bases remaining between them.